One and the same sample provided the 29 T cell receptor beta chains below, sequenced in a study of T cells in Graves' hyperthyroidism and ophthalmopathy. The TCR beta CDR3 regions underwent amplification using RNA transcripts as the source. Carried out on the TCR CDR3, a first-round RT-PCR used the HTBI primer set. MiXCR was run by TCRdb on the multiplex PCR reads, yielding one entry per CDR3 protein. The sample has 600,000 or so distinct CDR3 sequences, roughly 16% seen once. Sequencing input: blood. The receptors originated from a woman aged 30 to 39 with Graves' hyperthyroidism.

This chain uses TRBV9 with TRBJ2-7, with 7 bases fitting TRBD2. Unmatched junction bases numbered 5, after V lost 0 bases and J lost 2 bases. The CDR3 has 15 residues. Per the germline V gene, CDR1 is SGDLS and CDR2 is YYNGEE. CDR3 loop: CASSVAPSGTYEQYF. The CDR3 bases are TGTGCCAGCAGCGTAGCTCCTAGCGGAACCTACGAGCAGTACTTC.

This clonotype has more than one count but fewer than ten. A single base separates this from a much larger clone, so it may be a read error. This sequence joins TRBV18 and TRBJ2-7; D is possibly TRBD1 or TRBD2 (5 bases each). Trimming stripped 8 bases from V and 1 base from J, with 15 bases between. Germline V gene data show CDR1 as KGHSH and CDR2 as LQKENI. CDR3 size: 14 residues. CDR3 nucleotides: TGTGCCAGCCCGTCCGGGACCGCGTCCTACGAGCAGTACTTC. Protein: CASPSGTASYEQYF.

The genes are TRBV10-3 and TRBJ2-4; 8 bases align to TRBD1. V shed 10 bases, J shed 0 bases, and the junction held 17 bases outside the gene matches. This CDR3 is built from 18 residues. The germline V gene encodes CDR1 ENHRY and CDR2 SYGVKD. CDR3 sequence (DNA): TGTGCCACCTCCGAGACAGGGGCGTCTTGGGTAGCCAAAAACATTCAGTACTTC. It specifies CATSETGASWVAKNIQYF.

This clonotype turned up a few times. This chain uses TRBV28 with TRBJ2-7, with 10 bases fitting TRBD2. This CDR3 is built from 15 residues. The trim removed 4 bases at V and 4 bases at J, leaving 7 bases unmatched. CDR1 is MDHEN and CDR2 is SYDVKM in the germline V gene. CDR3 amino acids: CASSSPTSGLYEQYF. Here the CDR3 DNA reads TGTGCCAGCAGTTCCCCGACTAGCGGGCTATACGAGCAGTACTTC. The whole variable domain, filled in from reference TRBV28 and TRBJ2-7, reads DVKVTQSSRYLVKRTGEKVFLECVQDMDHENMFWYRQDPGLGLRLIYFSYDVKMKEKGDIPEGYSVSREKKERFSLILESASTNQTSMYLCASSSPTSGLYEQYFGPGTRLTVT.

This clonotype showed up many times. The chain joins TRBV12-3 or TRBV12-4 to TRBJ1-1, with D hard to call. The V and J ends lost 0 bases and 4 bases respectively, with 3 bases between them. There are 12 residues in the CDR3. The CDR3 is CASSLALTEAFF. In DNA form, the CDR3 reads TGTGCCAGCAGTTTAGCGCTCACTGAAGCTTTCTTT.

This clonotype was observed many times. The J gene is TRBJ1-1, the V gene TRBV20-1, with a possible D match to TRBD1 (5 bases). The CDR3 loop spans 15 amino acids. Germline-derived CDR1 and CDR2 are DFQATT and SNEGSKA (reference sequence). Trimming took off 5 bases at V and 1 base at J, with 17 bases between the two ends. CDR3 in DNA: TGCAGTGCTTCCGGGGCAGCGCTGGGGAACACTGAAGCTTTCTTT. It yields the protein CSASGAALGNTEAFF.

The gene calls are TRBV29-1 and TRBJ1-1; D uncertain. Germline values: CDR1 SQVTM, CDR2 ANQGSEA. Trimming pared 6 bases from V and 5 bases from J, leaving 13 bases between. This CDR3 region has 12 residues. Written as DNA, the CDR3 is TGCAGCGTAAGGCCCCGGGGAACTGAAGCTTTCTTT. Residues: CSVRPRGTEAFF.

This clonotype was observed at least ten times. The chain joins TRBV10-3 to TRBJ1-1; 7 nucleotides match TRBD1. Germline CDR1 and CDR2: ENHRY and SYGVKD. The junction had 13 bases not matched to a gene; V was cut back by 6 bases and J by 0 bases. The CDR3 totals 17 residues. The CDR3 DNA reads TGTGCCATCAGAGACCGGGACAGTCTTACTATGAACACTGAAGCTTTCTTT. This sequence encodes CAIRDRDSLTMNTEAFF.

This clonotype turned up a few times. The genes are TRBV19 and TRBJ2-1, with TRBD1 as a possible D gene (6 bases). Germline V CDR1 and CDR2: LNHDA, SQIVND (reference sequence). The V end lost 5 bases, the J end lost 3 bases, and 11 bases lay between the germline ends. CDR3 length: 14 amino acids. Written as DNA, the CDR3 is TGTGCCAGTAGTCCGTTGACAGGCTACAATGAGCAGTTCTTC. It yields the protein CASSPLTGYNEQFF.

The chain links TRBV6-1 to TRBJ2-6, with TRBD1 matching over 7 bases. The germline V gene encodes CDR1 MNHNS and CDR2 SASEGT. The ends lost 7 bases at V and 2 bases at J; junction bases unmatched: 2. The length of the CDR3 is 14 residues. The CDR3 bases are TGTGCCAGCACCCAGGGGGCTGGGGCCAACGTCCTGACTTTC. Protein sequence: CASTQGAGANVLTF.

This clonotype was observed at least ten times. The chain joins TRBV3-1 to TRBJ2-7, with D uncertain. The CDR3 sequence is 13 residues long. Germline CDR1 is LGHDT and CDR2 is YNNKEL (reference sequence). The ends were cut back, 0 bases at V and 6 bases at J, with 9 bases in the middle. The CDR3 DNA reads as TGTGCCAGCAGCCAAGAGAGGATGGGCGAGCAGTACTTC. Protein: CASSQERMGEQYF.

The chain has TRBV7-9 and TRBJ1-1; D not certain. The CDR3 has 13 residues. The germline CDR1 and CDR2 sequences are SEHNR and FQNEAQ (reference sequence). V lost 2 bases and J lost 7, with 11 bases in between. The CDR3 sequence is CASSLPAGYEAFF. The CDR3 DNA reads TGTGCCAGCAGCTTACCGGCGGGTTATGAAGCTTTCTTT.

CDR3 nucleotides: TGTGCCAGCTCGCCAACCACGAGGAGCCTTGAAGCTTTCTTT. Encoded protein: CASSPTTRSLEAFF. The chain links TRBV18 to TRBJ1-1; D is uncertain. Between the trimmed V and J ends, which lost 6 bases and 7 bases, there was a span of 18 bases. CDR1 is KGHSH, CDR2 LQKENI, per germline. This CDR3 is built from 14 residues.

This clonotype was seen more than once but under ten times. This sequence may be a read error, since a much larger clone differs from it by one base. The rearrangement links TRBV3-1 to TRBJ2-5, with a tentative D call TRBD1 (6 bases). The CDR3 is 15 residues long. The germline V gene has CDR1 LGHDT and CDR2 YNNKEL (reference sequence). CDR3 loop: CAGSQQGRNQETQYF. The CDR3 DNA reads TGTGCCGGCAGCCAACAGGGACGGAACCAAGAGACCCAGTACTTC.

The chain is built from TRBV29-1 and TRBJ1-2; 7 nucleotides line up with TRBD1. The CDR3 has 16 residues. Per germline, CDR1 SQVTM and CDR2 ANQGSEA. V lost 4 bases and J lost 0; bases outside the gene matches: 11. In nucleotides, the CDR3 is TGCAGCGTTGGACCCGGGACAGATTTCTCTAACTATGGCTACACCTTC. Its protein product is CSVGPGTDFSNYGYTF.

This clonotype was found many times. The chain employs TRBV28 and TRBJ2-7; D may be TRBD2 (5 bases). Germline CDR1 reads MDHEN; CDR2 reads SYDVKM. The CDR3 spans 14 residues. V shed 7 bases and J shed 2 bases, with 15 bases lying between them. CDR3 coding DNA: TGTGCCAGCACTAGAATCCGGGGTCCCTACGAGCAGTACTTC. This sequence encodes CASTRIRGPYEQYF.

Comment on this clonotype: One base away lies a much larger clone, so this may be a sequencing read error. V usage is TRBV13 and J usage is TRBJ2-7; 8 bases are a match to TRBD2. J was trimmed by 3 bases and V by 4 bases; bases with no gene match: 14. Germline CDR1 is PRHDT and CDR2 is FYEKMQ (reference sequence). CDR3 size: 17 residues. The CDR3 sequence: CASSSRRSGTRHYEQYF. DNA of the CDR3: TGTGCCAGCAGCTCCCGTCGTTCCGGGACTAGACACTACGAGCAGTACTTC.

The chain is built from TRBV28 and TRBJ2-2; maybe TRBD2 (6 bases). The ends were cut back, 5 bases at V and 2 bases at J, with 18 bases in the middle. CDR1 is MDHEN and CDR2 is SYDVKM in the germline V gene. The CDR3 consists of 17 residues. In nucleotides, the CDR3 is TGTGCCAGCAGTGCCTCCATAGCGGTACTTAACACCGGGGAGCTGTTTTTT. It yields the protein CASSASIAVLNTGELFF. Variable domain in full (rest from reference TRBV28 and TRBJ2-2): DVKVTQSSRYLVKRTGEKVFLECVQDMDHENMFWYRQDPGLGLRLIYFSYDVKMKEKGDIPEGYSVSREKKERFSLILESASTNQTSMYLCASSASIAVLNTGELFFGEGSRLTVL.

There are a few counts of this clonotype. This chain links TRBV28 with TRBJ1-5, with a weak D call TRBD1 (6 bases). CDR3 size: 15 residues. Germline assignment: CDR1 MDHEN and CDR2 SYDVKM. Trimming removed 7 bases from V and 7 bases from J, with 20 bases in between. The CDR3 DNA follows: TGTGCCAGCAACCCGGCGGGGGCCGGAGGCCAGCCCCAGCATTTT. The encoded protein is CASNPAGAGGQPQHF.

This clonotype was counted many times. V is TRBV18 and J is TRBJ1-1; D uncertain. This CDR3 has 13 amino acids. Trimming took 1 base from V and 3 from J, leaving 6 bases between them. The germline gives CDR1 KGHSH, CDR2 LQKENI. CDR3 loop: CASSPQGDTEAFF. The CDR3 DNA reads as TGTGCCAGCTCACCACAGGGTGACACTGAAGCTTTCTTT.

This clonotype has only one observation. A read error is possible here, since a much larger clone lies one base away. The V call is TRBV6-1, the J call TRBJ2-2; D is undetermined. V lost 10 bases and J lost 6, with 12 bases in between. Germline lookup yields CDR1 MNHNS and CDR2 SASEGT. CDR3 length: 12 amino acids. This chain's CDR3 is CATKLDAGELFF. In nucleotides, the CDR3 is TGTGCCACCAAACTCGACGCCGGGGAGCTGTTTTTT.

Note on this clonotype: One junction end does not reproduce the germline sequence, and a read error may be involved. This chain joins TRBV5-1 and TRBJ2-7, with 8 bases matching TRBD1. This CDR3 comprises 18 residues. Germline CDR1 and CDR2: SGHRS and YFSETQ. The CDR3 loop is CASSHVAGMTGDPYEQHF. The DNA for the CDR3 is TGCGCCAGCAGCCACGTAGCCGGTATGACAGGGGACCCCTACGAGCAGCACTTC.

The V gene is TRBV30, the J gene TRBJ1-5; 7 nucleotides match TRBD1. The J segment lost 4 bases and the V segment lost 3 bases, leaving 18 bases of the junction unmatched. Germline CDR1 GTSNPN, CDR2 SVGIG (reference sequence). The CDR3 is 18 amino acids. Here the CDR3 DNA reads TGTGCCTGGAGCCCCACCGGGATAGGACAGGCCTCAAATCAGCCCCAGCATTTT. Translation gives CAWSPTGIGQASNQPQHF.

This clonotype was observed a handful of times. This rearrangement joins TRBV29-1 to TRBJ2-7; D remains unclear. There are 11 residues in the CDR3. CDR1 is SQVTM, CDR2 ANQGSEA, per germline. The V end was cut by 5 bases, the J end by 1 base, with 6 bases between. The CDR3 bases are TGCAGCGTTTTCTGGTCCTACGAGCAGTACTTC. It encodes CSVFWSYEQYF.

This clonotype was detected a few times. This rearrangement joins TRBV24-1 to TRBJ2-5, with TRBD1 as a possible D gene (8 bases). The V end was cut by 1 base, the J end by 5 bases, with 13 bases between. Germline CDR1 KGHDR, CDR2 SFDVKD. The length of the CDR3 is 15 residues. The CDR3 region is CATSDFGQGGETQYF. The CDR3, as DNA: TGTGCCACCAGTGATTTTGGACAGGGAGGGGAGACCCAGTACTTC.

This clonotype was seen ten or more times. This chain links TRBV3-1 with TRBJ1-2; D is possibly TRBD1 (6 bases). This CDR3 is 14 amino acids long. From germline, CDR1 is LGHDT and CDR2 YNNKEL (reference sequence). Trimming took off 5 bases at V and 3 bases at J, with 13 bases between the two ends. CDR3 sequence (DNA): TGTGCCAGCAGCGAAAATCCAGGGGACTATGGCTACACCTTC. This gives the protein CASSENPGDYGYTF.

This clonotype was seen only a few times. This chain joins TRBV20-1 and TRBJ2-7; TRBD2 agrees at 9 bases. This CDR3 region has 14 residues. The germline V gene has CDR1 DFQATT and CDR2 SNEGSKA (reference sequence). J gave up 0 bases and V 2 bases, and 2 bases lay outside the gene matches. CDR3 protein: CSARRLADSYEQYF. CDR3 in DNA: TGCAGTGCTAGAAGACTAGCGGACTCCTACGAGCAGTACTTC.

This chain joins TRBV9 and TRBJ2-5; maybe TRBD1 (6 bases). The V gene lost 0 bases and the J gene lost 2 bases, with 11 bases spanning the gap. This CDR3 spans 15 amino acids. From germline, CDR1 is SGDLS and CDR2 YYNGEE. The CDR3, as DNA: TGTGCCAGCAGCGTAGTCGGGACAAAACAAGAGACCCAGTACTTC. Its protein product is CASSVVGTKQETQYF.

This clonotype was counted only a few times. One end of the junction does not line up with germline, which may come from a read error. J is TRBJ1-1 and V is TRBV6-5; D remains ambiguous. Germline CDR1 is MNHEY and CDR2 is SVGAGI. The CDR3 has 14 residues. The DNA of the CDR3 is TGTGCCTGCAGTTATCGGGGTCGAGGGTCTGAAGCTTTCTTT. It codes for CACSYRGRGSEAFF.